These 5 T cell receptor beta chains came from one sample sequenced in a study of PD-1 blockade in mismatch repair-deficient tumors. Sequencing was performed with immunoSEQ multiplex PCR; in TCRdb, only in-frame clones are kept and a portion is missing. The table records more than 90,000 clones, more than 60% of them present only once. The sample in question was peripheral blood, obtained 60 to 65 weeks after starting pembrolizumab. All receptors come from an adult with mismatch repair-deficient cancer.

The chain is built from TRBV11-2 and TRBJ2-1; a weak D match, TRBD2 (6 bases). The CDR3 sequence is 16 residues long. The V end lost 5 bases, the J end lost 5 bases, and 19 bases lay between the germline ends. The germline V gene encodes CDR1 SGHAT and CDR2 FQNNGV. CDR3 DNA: TGTGCCAGCAGCCGGATCGGGGGTCCTCGGGACAATGAGCAGTTCTTC. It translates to CASSRIGGPRDNEQFF.

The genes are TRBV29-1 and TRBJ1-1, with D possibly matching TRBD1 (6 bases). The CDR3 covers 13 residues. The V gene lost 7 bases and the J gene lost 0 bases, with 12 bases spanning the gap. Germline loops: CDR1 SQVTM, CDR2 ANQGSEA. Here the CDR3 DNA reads TGCAGCGCAAGGGGGAGGCTGAACACTGAAGCTTTCTTT. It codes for CSARGRLNTEAFF.

CDR3 protein: CASSSAGLENIQYF. CDR3 coding DNA: TGTGCCAGCAGTTCGGCGGGACTCGAAAACATTCAGTACTTC. This rearrangement joins TRBV27 to TRBJ2-4; D is perhaps TRBD2 (6 bases). The V end lost 4 bases, the J end lost 5 bases, and 12 bases lay between the germline ends. There are 14 residues in the CDR3. Germline CDR1 reads MNHEY; CDR2 reads SMNVEV (reference sequence).

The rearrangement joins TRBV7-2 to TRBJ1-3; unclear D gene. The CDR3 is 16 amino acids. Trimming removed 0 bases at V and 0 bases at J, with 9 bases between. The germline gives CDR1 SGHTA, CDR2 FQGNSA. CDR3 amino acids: CASSLAGRTSGNTIYF. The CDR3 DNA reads TGTGCCAGCAGCTTAGCGGGCAGGACCTCTGGAAACACCATATATTTT.

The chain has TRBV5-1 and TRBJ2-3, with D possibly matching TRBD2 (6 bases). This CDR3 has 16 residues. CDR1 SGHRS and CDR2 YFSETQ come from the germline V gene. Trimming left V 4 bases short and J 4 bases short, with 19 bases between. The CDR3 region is CASSPEPGRVADTQYF. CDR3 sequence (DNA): TGCGCCAGCAGCCCGGAGCCCGGGAGAGTAGCAGATACGCAGTATTTT.